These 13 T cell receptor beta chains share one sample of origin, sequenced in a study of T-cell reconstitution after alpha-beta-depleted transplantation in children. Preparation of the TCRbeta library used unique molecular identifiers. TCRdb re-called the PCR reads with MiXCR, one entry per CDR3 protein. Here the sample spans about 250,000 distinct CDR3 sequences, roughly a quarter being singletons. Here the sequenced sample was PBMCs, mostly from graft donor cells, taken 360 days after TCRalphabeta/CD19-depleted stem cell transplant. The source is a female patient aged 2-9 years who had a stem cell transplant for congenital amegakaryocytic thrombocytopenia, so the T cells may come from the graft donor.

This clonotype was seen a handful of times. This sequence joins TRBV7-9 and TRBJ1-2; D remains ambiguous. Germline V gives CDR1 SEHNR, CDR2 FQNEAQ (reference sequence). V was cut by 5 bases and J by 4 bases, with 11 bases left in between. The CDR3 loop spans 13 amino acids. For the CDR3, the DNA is TGTGCCAGCAGCGCCGGGTCCCCCTATGGCTACACCTTC. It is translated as CASSAGSPYGYTF.

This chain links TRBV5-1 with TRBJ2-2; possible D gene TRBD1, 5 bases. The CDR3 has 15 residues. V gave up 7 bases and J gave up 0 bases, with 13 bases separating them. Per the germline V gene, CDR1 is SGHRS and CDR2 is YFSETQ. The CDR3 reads CASSQAPSNTGELFF. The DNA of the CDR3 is TGCGCCAGCTCACAGGCCCCTTCGAACACCGGGGAGCTGTTTTTT. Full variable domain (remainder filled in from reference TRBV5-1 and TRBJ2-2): KAGVTQTPRYLIKTRGQQVTLSCSPISGHRSVSWYQQTPGQGLQFLFEYFSETQRNKGNFPGRFSGRQFSNSRSEMNVSTLELGDSALYLCASSQAPSNTGELFFGEGSRLTVL.

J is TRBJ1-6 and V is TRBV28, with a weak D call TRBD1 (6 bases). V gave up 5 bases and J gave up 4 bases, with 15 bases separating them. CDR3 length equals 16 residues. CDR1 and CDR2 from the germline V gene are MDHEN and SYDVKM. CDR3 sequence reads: CASSPQGRGYNSPLHF. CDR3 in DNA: TGTGCCAGCAGTCCCCAGGGCAGGGGATATAATTCACCCCTCCACTTT.

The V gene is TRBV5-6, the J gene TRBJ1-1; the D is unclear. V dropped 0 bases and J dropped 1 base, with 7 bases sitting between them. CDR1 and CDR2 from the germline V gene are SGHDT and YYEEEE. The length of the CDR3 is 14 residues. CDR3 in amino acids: CASSLGQPNTEAFF. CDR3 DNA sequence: TGTGCCAGCAGCTTGGGACAACCGAACACTGAAGCTTTCTTT.

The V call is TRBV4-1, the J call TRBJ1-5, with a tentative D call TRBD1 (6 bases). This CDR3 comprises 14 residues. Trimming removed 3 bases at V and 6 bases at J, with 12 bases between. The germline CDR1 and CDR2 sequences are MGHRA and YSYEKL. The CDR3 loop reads CASSQLYRVQPQHF. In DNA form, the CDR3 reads TGCGCCAGCAGCCAGCTGTACAGGGTTCAGCCCCAGCATTTT.

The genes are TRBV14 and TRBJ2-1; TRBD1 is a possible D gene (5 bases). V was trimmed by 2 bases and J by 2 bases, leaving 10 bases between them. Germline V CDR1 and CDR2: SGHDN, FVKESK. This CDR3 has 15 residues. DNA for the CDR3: TGTGCCAGCAGCCAACCCAGGGAAGCCTACAATGAGCAGTTCTTC. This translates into CASSQPREAYNEQFF.

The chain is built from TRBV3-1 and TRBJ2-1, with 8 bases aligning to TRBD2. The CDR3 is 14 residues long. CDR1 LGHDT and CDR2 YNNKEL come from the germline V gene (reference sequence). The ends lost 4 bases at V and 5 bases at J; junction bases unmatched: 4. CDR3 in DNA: TGTGCCAGCAGCCGAACTAGCGGTGACAATGAGCAGTTCTTC. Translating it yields CASSRTSGDNEQFF.

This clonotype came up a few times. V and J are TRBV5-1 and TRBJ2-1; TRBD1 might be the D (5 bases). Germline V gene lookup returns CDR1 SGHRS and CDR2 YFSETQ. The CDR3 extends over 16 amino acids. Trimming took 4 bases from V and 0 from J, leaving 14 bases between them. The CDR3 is CASSGERTSSYNEQFF. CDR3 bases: TGCGCCAGCAGCGGGGAACGGACAAGCTCCTACAATGAGCAGTTCTTC.

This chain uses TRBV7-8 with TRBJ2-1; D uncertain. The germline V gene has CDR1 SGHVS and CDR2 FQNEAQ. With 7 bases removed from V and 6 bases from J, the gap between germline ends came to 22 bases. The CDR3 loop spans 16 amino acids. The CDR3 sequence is CASTSKASRTVNEQFF. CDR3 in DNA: TGTGCCAGCACCTCAAAAGCGAGCCGGACCGTCAATGAGCAGTTCTTC.

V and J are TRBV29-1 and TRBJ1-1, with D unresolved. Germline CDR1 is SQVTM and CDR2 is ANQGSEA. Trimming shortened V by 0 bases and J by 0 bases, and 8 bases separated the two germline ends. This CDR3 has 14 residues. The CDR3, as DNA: TGCAGCGTTGAAGATTTGACACTGAACACTGAAGCTTTCTTT. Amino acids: CSVEDLTLNTEAFF.

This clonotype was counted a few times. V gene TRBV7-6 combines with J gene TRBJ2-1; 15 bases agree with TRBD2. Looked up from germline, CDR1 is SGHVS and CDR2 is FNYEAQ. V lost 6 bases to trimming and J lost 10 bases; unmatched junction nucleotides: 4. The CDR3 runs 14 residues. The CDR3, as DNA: TGTGCCAGCAGTTGGGGACTAGCGGGGGGAGAGCAGTTCTTC. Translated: CASSWGLAGGEQFF.

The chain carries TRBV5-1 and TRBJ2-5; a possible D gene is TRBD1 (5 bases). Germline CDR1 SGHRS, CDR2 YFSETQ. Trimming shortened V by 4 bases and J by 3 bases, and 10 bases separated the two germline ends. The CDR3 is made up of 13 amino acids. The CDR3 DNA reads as TGCGCCAGCAGCGAAGAGACAGAAGAGACCCAGTACTTC. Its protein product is CASSEETEETQYF.

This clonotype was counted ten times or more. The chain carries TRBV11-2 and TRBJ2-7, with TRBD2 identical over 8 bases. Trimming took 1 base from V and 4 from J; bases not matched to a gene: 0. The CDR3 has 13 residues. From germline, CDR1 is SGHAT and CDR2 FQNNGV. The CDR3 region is CASSLGGGYEQYF. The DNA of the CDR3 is TGTGCCAGCAGCTTAGGCGGGGGGTACGAGCAGTACTTC.